These 22 T cell receptor beta chains were all obtained from the same sample, sequenced in a study of T cell repertoires in urothelial bladder cancer. Sequencing used immunoSEQ multiplex PCR; TCRdb keeps in-frame clones, though not all of them. There are over 10,000 clones in the sample; less than 75% occur only once, and less than 9% lies in the top ten. The source material was tumor-infiltrating cells from bladder cancer. Receptor source: a human donor with urothelial carcinoma.

This clone has only a few counts. The J gene is TRBJ2-7, the V gene TRBV5-1; 10 bases line up with TRBD2. The junction had 10 bases not matched to a gene; V was cut back by 0 bases and J by 1 base. This CDR3 contains 18 residues. CDR1 and CDR2 (germline): SGHRS, YFSETQ. The CDR3 protein is CASSLVASGGPTSYEQYF. DNA of the CDR3: TGCGCCAGCAGCTTGGTGGCTAGCGGGGGCCCTACTTCCTACGAGCAGTACTTC.

The chain couples TRBV2 to TRBJ2-7; 10 bases fit TRBD1. The CDR3 covers 14 residues. Germline V gives CDR1 SNHLY, CDR2 FYNNEI. Trimming at V came to 6 bases and at J to 7 bases, leaving 9 bases not matched to a gene. The CDR3 nucleotides read TGTGCCAGCAGCGGGGGACAGGGGCTAGGGGAGCAGTACGTC. Translated: CASSGGQGLGEQYV.

V usage is TRBV6-5 and J usage is TRBJ1-6; D is ambiguous. The CDR3 covers 15 residues. Germline lookup yields CDR1 MNHEY and CDR2 SVGAGI. V lost 4 bases and J lost 8, with 15 bases in between. The CDR3 DNA follows: TGTGCCAGCAGTTTATCCGGGTCCTGGGATTCACCCCTCCACTTT. Its translation: CASSLSGSWDSPLHF.

The chain employs TRBV19 and TRBJ1-1; D gene unclear. V was pared by 3 bases and J by 1 base, with 9 bases between. Germline V lookup: CDR1 LNHDA, CDR2 SQIVND (reference sequence). CDR3 length: 14 residues. DNA of the CDR3: TGTGCCAGTAGTATCAGTTGGGGGAACACTGAAGCTTTCTTT. It is translated as CASSISWGNTEAFF.

The rearrangement links TRBV5-1 to TRBJ2-1; 7 bases map to TRBD2. This CDR3 has 16 residues. Germline V gene lookup returns CDR1 SGHRS and CDR2 YFSETQ. The ends lost 3 bases at V and 4 bases at J; junction bases unmatched: 10. The CDR3 region is CASSSGPSGRYNEQFF. CDR3 in DNA: TGCGCCAGCAGCTCCGGGCCTAGCGGCAGGTACAATGAGCAGTTCTTC. Drawing the rest from reference TRBV5-1 and TRBJ2-1, the complete variable domain is KAGVTQTPRYLIKTRGQQVTLSCSPISGHRSVSWYQQTPGQGLQFLFEYFSETQRNKGNFPGRFSGRQFSNSRSEMNVSTLELGDSALYLCASSSGPSGRYNEQFFGPGTRLTVL.

This clone was observed a single time. The V call is TRBV2, the J call TRBJ2-2, with D possibly TRBD2 on 6 matching bases. The CDR3 covers 15 residues. Trimming took 10 bases from V and 2 from J, leaving 17 bases between them. Germline values: CDR1 SNHLY, CDR2 FYNNEI. The CDR3 is CAKSPFTSNTGELFF. For the CDR3, the DNA is TGTGCCAAAAGCCCCTTTACTAGCAACACCGGGGAGCTGTTTTTT.

This clone was seen only a few times. V usage is TRBV25-1 and J usage is TRBJ2-4, with D hard to call. Trimming removed 8 bases at V and 2 bases at J, with 4 bases between. The CDR3 extends over 11 amino acids. The germline V gene has CDR1 MGHDK and CDR2 SYGVNS. CDR3 in DNA: TGTGCCAGCGGTACCAAAAACATTCAGTACTTC. Translated: CASGTKNIQYF.

The chain links TRBV19 to TRBJ2-2; 9 positions match TRBD1. V gave up 10 bases and J gave up 4 bases; unmatched junction bases: 10. The germline gives CDR1 LNHDA, CDR2 SQIVND (reference sequence). This CDR3 spans 15 amino acids. The CDR3 DNA reads as TGTGCCACCACTAGGGACAGGGAGGGCACCGGGGAGCTGTTTTTT. Its translation is CATTRDREGTGELFF.

The chain couples TRBV4-3 to TRBJ2-3, with 7 bases matching TRBD2. V shed 1 base, J shed 0 bases, and the junction held 7 bases outside the gene matches. In germline, CDR1 is LGHNA, CDR2 YSLEER. This CDR3 has 17 amino acids. CDR3: CASSQGGGFSSTDTQYF. The CDR3 bases are TGCGCCAGCAGCCAAGGGGGGGGGTTTAGTAGCACAGATACGCAGTATTTT.

The genes are TRBV7-2 and TRBJ2-2; TRBD2 matches at 7 bases. V shed 5 bases, J shed 5 bases, and the junction held 5 bases outside the gene matches. This CDR3 comprises 14 residues. Germline CDR1 SGHTA, CDR2 FQGNSA. Written as DNA, the CDR3 is TGTGCCAGCAGCAGCTGGGGGGGAACCGGGGAGCTGTTTTTT. Encoded protein: CASSSWGGTGELFF.

The chain couples TRBV6-1 to TRBJ1-4; tentatively, D is TRBD1 (5 bases). V shed 5 bases and J shed 6 bases, with 16 bases lying between them. Germline V CDR1 and CDR2: MNHNS, SASEGT. The CDR3 spans 15 residues. As DNA, the CDR3 is TGTGCCAGCAGTCTGAGACCGGTGGGGGATGAAAAACTGTTTTTT. It translates to CASSLRPVGDEKLFF.

The rearrangement uses TRBV11-3 and TRBJ2-5; 8 bases are a match to TRBD1. The germline gives CDR1 SGHNT, CDR2 YENEEA. The CDR3 consists of 16 residues. With 3 bases clipped from V and 2 bases from J, the junction kept 8 bases outside the gene matches. The CDR3 reads CASSLGATGVQETQYF. In DNA form, the CDR3 reads TGTGCCAGCAGCTTGGGGGCGACAGGGGTACAAGAGACCCAGTACTTC.

This clone was recorded only once. The chain is built from TRBV18 and TRBJ2-5; 7 nucleotides match TRBD2. The CDR3 extends over 14 amino acids. The trim removed 0 bases at V and 4 bases at J, leaving 2 bases unmatched. In germline, CDR1 is KGHSH, CDR2 LQKENI. The chain's CDR3 is CASSPPGGRETQYF. CDR3 nucleotides: TGTGCCAGCTCACCACCGGGGGGGAGAGAGACCCAGTACTTC.

In its sample, this clone was seen a few times. Different DNA sequences within this sample yield the same CDR3. J is TRBJ1-4 and V is TRBV5-1; 10 nucleotides line up with TRBD1. The CDR3 sequence is 14 residues long. The germline gives CDR1 SGHRS, CDR2 YFSETQ. V shed 4 bases, J shed 7 bases, and the junction held 4 bases outside the gene matches. The CDR3 loop is CASSRDRGGEKLFF. CDR3 nucleotide sequence: TGCGCCAGCAGCCGGGACAGGGGAGGTGAAAAACTGTTTTTT.

This clone was counted a few times. The chain uses TRBV7-9 and TRBJ1-2; possible D gene TRBD1, 5 bases. The length of the CDR3 is 15 residues. Trimming shortened V by 0 bases and J by 3 bases, and 11 bases separated the two germline ends. The germline gives CDR1 SEHNR, CDR2 FQNEAQ (reference sequence). The CDR3: CASSLAQAGHYGYTF. As DNA, the CDR3 is TGTGCCAGCAGCTTAGCCCAGGCAGGGCACTATGGCTACACCTTC. The complete variable domain, with remaining parts taken from reference TRBV7-9 and TRBJ1-2, reads DTGVSQNPRHKITKRGQNVTFRCDPISEHNRLYWYRQTLGQGPEFLTYFQNEAQLEKSRLLSDRFSAERPKGSFSTLEIQRTEQGDSAMYLCASSLAQAGHYGYTFGSGTRLTVV.

The rearrangement joins TRBV9 to TRBJ1-1, with a possible D match to TRBD1 (6 bases). CDR3 length: 16 amino acids. Germline V gene lookup returns CDR1 SGDLS and CDR2 YYNGEE. The V gene lost 4 bases and the J gene lost 3 bases, with 19 bases spanning the gap. CDR3: CASSPSGGRWDTEAFF. The CDR3 bases are TGTGCCAGCAGCCCTAGCGGGGGGCGGTGGGACACTGAAGCTTTCTTT. Full variable domain (rest looked up from reference TRBV9 and TRBJ1-1): DSGVTQTPKHLITATGQRVTLRCSPRSGDLSVYWYQQSLDQGLQFLIQYYNGEERAKGNILERFSAQQFPDLHSELNLSSLELGDSALYFCASSPSGGRWDTEAFFGQGTRLTVV.

The chain uses TRBV4-2 and TRBJ2-5, with TRBD2 matching 10 bases. Germline V lookup: CDR1 LGHNA, CDR2 YNFKEQ. The V gene end was trimmed by 0 bases and the J gene end by 4 bases; junction bases not matched to a gene: 5. The CDR3 runs to 16 residues. The CDR3 nucleotides read TGTGCCAGCAGCCAAGAGGGGGGACTAGCGCCAGAGACCCAGTACTTC. Encoded protein: CASSQEGGLAPETQYF.

This chain uses TRBV2 with TRBJ2-2; 7 bases map to TRBD1. V dropped 6 bases and J dropped 7; count of bases not matched to a gene: 11. This CDR3 contains 15 residues. Germline V gene sequence: CDR1 SNHLY, CDR2 FYNNEI. The CDR3 reads CASSPRTGQGGELFF. CDR3 DNA sequence: TGTGCCAGCAGCCCCCGGACAGGTCAGGGCGGGGAGCTGTTTTTT.

The chain employs TRBV7-3 and TRBJ1-1; the D gene is possibly TRBD1 (5 bases). The V gene's germline CDR1 is SGHTA and CDR2 FQGTGA. The CDR3 has 14 residues. V was trimmed by 5 bases and J by 2 bases, leaving 12 bases between them. The CDR3 reads CASSPQATNTEAFF. Here the CDR3 DNA reads TGTGCCAGCAGCCCACAGGCAACAAACACTGAAGCTTTCTTT.

This chain links TRBV9 with TRBJ1-2, with D maybe TRBD1 (5 bases). The CDR3 loop spans 14 amino acids. Looked up from germline, CDR1 is SGDLS and CDR2 is YYNGEE. V was clipped by 4 bases and J by 8 bases, with 18 bases between them. CDR3 bases: TGTGCCAGCAGCCCAGGCCCCGGGACCGACGGCTACACCTTC. This translates into CASSPGPGTDGYTF.

V gene TRBV7-9 combines with J gene TRBJ2-6; TRBD2 aligns across 9 bases. The ends lost 4 bases at V and 1 base at J; junction bases unmatched: 5. Germline loops: CDR1 SEHNR, CDR2 FQNEAQ (reference sequence). The CDR3 is made up of 17 amino acids. Here the CDR3 reads CASSSAGGVSGANVLTF. The CDR3 bases are TGTGCCAGCAGCTCCGCGGGAGGGGTTTCTGGGGCCAACGTCCTGACTTTC. Combining the CDR3 with reference TRBV7-9 and TRBJ2-6 gives the whole variable domain DTGVSQNPRHKITKRGQNVTFRCDPISEHNRLYWYRQTLGQGPEFLTYFQNEAQLEKSRLLSDRFSAERPKGSFSTLEIQRTEQGDSAMYLCASSSAGGVSGANVLTFGAGSRLTVL.

The CDR3 sequence is CASSLGQAYGYTF. The CDR3 DNA reads as TGTGCCAGCAGTTTAGGACAGGCCTATGGCTACACCTTC. This chain uses TRBV27 with TRBJ1-2; 7 bases map to TRBD1. Germline V lookup: CDR1 MNHEY, CDR2 SMNVEV (reference sequence). The V and J ends lost 2 bases and 4 bases, in that order; junction bases with no gene match: 1. This CDR3 region has 13 residues.